This T cell receptor beta chain emerged from a study of response to subunit inactivated influenza vaccine. Unmatched junction bases numbered 14, after V lost 4 bases and J lost 6 bases. The CDR3 has 16 residues. Germline V gene lookup returns CDR1 MNHEY and CDR2 SVGAGI. This clonotype occurred a few times. Its antigen is unknown. General study points: Few new T cells, the authors suggested, are recruited by each seasonal influenza vaccination.

MiXCR was run by TCRdb on the RT-PCR reads, yielding one entry per CDR3 protein. The sample records fewer than 200,000 distinct CDR3 sequences, about 10% being singletons. The rearrangement joins TRBV6-5 to TRBJ2-5, with 7 bases fitting TRBD2. The sequencing used non-naive T cells sorted from PBMCs, collected on the day of vaccination. This TCR was recovered from a man between 45 and 60 years old who received an inactivated influenza vaccine. The DNA for the CDR3 is TGTGCCAGCAGTTGGGGGGGACTAACGCCGGGAAAGACCCAGTACTTC. Amino acid sequence: CASSWGGLTPGKTQYF.